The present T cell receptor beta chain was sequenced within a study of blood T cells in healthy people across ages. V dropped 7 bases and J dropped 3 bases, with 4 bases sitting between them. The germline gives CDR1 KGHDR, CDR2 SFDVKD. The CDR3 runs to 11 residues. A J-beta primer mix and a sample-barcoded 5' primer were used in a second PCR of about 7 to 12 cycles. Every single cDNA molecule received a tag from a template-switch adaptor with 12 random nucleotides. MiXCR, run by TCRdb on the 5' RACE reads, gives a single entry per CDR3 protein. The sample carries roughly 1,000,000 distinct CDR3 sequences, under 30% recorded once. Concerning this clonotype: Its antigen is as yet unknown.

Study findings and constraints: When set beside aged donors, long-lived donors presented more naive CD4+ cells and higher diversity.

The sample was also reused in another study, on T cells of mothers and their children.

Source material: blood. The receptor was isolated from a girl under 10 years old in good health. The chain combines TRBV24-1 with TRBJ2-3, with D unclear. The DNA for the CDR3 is TGTGCCACCAGAGAAACAGATACGCAGTATTTT. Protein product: CATRETDTQYF.